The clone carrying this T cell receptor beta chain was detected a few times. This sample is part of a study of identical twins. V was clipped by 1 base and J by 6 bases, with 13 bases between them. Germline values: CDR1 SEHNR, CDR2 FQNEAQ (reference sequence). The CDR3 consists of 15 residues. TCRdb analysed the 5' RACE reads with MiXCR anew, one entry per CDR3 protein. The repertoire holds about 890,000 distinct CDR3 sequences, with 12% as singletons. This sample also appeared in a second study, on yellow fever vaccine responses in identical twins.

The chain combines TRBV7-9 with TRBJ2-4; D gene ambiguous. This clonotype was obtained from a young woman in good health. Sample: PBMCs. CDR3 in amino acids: CASSLVGVRGNIQYF. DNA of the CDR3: TGTGCCAGCAGCTTAGTGGGCGTCCGCGGAAACATTCAGTACTTC.